These 12 T cell receptor beta chains came from one sample sequenced in a study of blood T cell repertoires in COVID-19 (dated by TCRdb to the early 2020s). The library was made by the immunoSEQ multiplex PCR assay. TCRdb stores this immuneACCESS table with in-frame sequences only. Part of the clones is absent; in the studies checked, under half of the shortfall reflects unresolved V genes, and no reason is known for the rest. This sample gives some 87,000 clones in total; around 76% of them show up just once. The ten largest clones take up about 20% of the sample. Sample: peripheral blood. These receptors all stem from an elderly woman with active or convalescent COVID-19.

V usage is TRBV4-3 and J usage is TRBJ2-2, with a tentative D call TRBD1 (5 bases). The length of the CDR3 is 16 residues. Germline V CDR1 and CDR2: LGHNA, YSLEER. V shed 3 bases and J shed 7 bases, with 18 bases lying between them. The CDR3 nucleotides read TGCGCCAGCAGCCATAAGGTGGAAGGGGCAGGCGGGGAGCTGTTTTTT. Encoded protein: CASSHKVEGAGGELFF.

This clone appeared a single time. The V and J genes are TRBV5-6 and TRBJ2-2; D remains unclear. Between the trimmed V and J ends, which lost 0 bases and 5 bases, there was a span of 11 bases. The CDR3 sequence is 15 residues long. Germline V gene lookup returns CDR1 SGHDT and CDR2 YYEEEE. The DNA for the CDR3 is TGTGCCAGCAGCTTGGTATCGGGTGGAACCGGGGAGCTGTTTTTT. This translates into CASSLVSGGTGELFF.

The chain is built from TRBV7-6 and TRBJ2-1; 12 bases map to TRBD2. The germline gives CDR1 SGHVS, CDR2 FNYEAQ. This CDR3 is built from 15 residues. V lost 4 bases to trimming and J lost 11 bases; unmatched junction nucleotides: 9. CDR3 amino acids: CASSSASGGALKQFF. For the CDR3, the DNA is TGTGCCAGCAGCTCCGCTAGCGGGGGGGCCCTTAAGCAGTTCTTC.

The chain carries TRBV19 and TRBJ1-6; no clear D. The CDR3 spans 14 residues. Trimming pared 7 bases from V and 2 bases from J, leaving 9 bases between. In germline, CDR1 is LNHDA, CDR2 SQIVND (reference sequence). The CDR3 loop is CASKRDPYNSPLHF. The CDR3 nucleotides read TGTGCCAGTAAACGCGATCCCTATAATTCACCCCTCCACTTT.

J is TRBJ1-5 and V is TRBV9; D is ambiguous. Germline V gene sequence: CDR1 SGDLS, CDR2 YYNGEE. V was cut by 4 bases and J by 4 bases, with 18 bases left in between. This CDR3 has 16 amino acids. The CDR3 DNA is TGTGCCAGCAGCTCAATGCGAATAGCGGGTAATCAGCCCCAGCATTTT. It is translated as CASSSMRIAGNQPQHF.

The chain carries TRBV6-5 and TRBJ1-5, with a tentative D call TRBD1 (5 bases). Trimming left V 6 bases short and J 5 bases short, with 11 bases between. CDR1 and CDR2 from the germline V gene are MNHEY and SVGAGI. This CDR3 spans 13 amino acids. Here the CDR3 reads CASRKGWDQPQHF. Here the CDR3 DNA reads TGTGCCAGCAGAAAGGGGTGGGATCAGCCCCAGCATTTT.

This clone was picked up many times. This chain links TRBV6-2 or TRBV6-3 with TRBJ2-2; 15 bases match TRBD2. V was pared by 6 bases and J by 4 bases, with 6 bases of the junction left unmatched. The germline V gene encodes CDR1 MNHEY and CDR2 SVGEGT. This CDR3 spans 17 amino acids. CDR3 amino acids: CASSRTSGGARTGELFF. Here the CDR3 DNA reads TGTGCCAGCAGCCGGACTAGCGGGGGGGCGCGCACCGGGGAGCTGTTTTTT.

CDR3 nucleotide sequence: TGTGCCAGTAGTATCTCAGGGTATGGCTACACCTTC. Protein product: CASSISGYGYTF. The chain uses TRBV19 and TRBJ1-2, with a weak D call TRBD1 (5 bases). The V end was cut by 3 bases, the J end by 5 bases, with 7 bases between. The CDR3 extends over 12 amino acids. Germline V gene sequence: CDR1 LNHDA, CDR2 SQIVND (reference sequence).

The V gene is TRBV6-5, the J gene TRBJ1-1; D is possibly TRBD1 (5 bases). This CDR3 comprises 15 residues. V dropped 0 bases and J dropped 0 bases, with 8 bases sitting between them. In germline, CDR1 is MNHEY, CDR2 SVGAGI. CDR3 in DNA: TGTGCCAGCAGTTACTCGAGGACACTGAACACTGAAGCTTTCTTT. Its protein is CASSYSRTLNTEAFF.

This clone was counted at least ten times. V gene TRBV10-1 combines with J gene TRBJ2-1; D is ambiguous. CDR1 and CDR2 (germline): WNHNN, SYGVQD (reference sequence). Trimming pared 4 bases from V and 9 bases from J, leaving 13 bases between. The CDR3 loop spans 13 amino acids. CDR3 in DNA: TGCGCCAGCAGTGTCACCCCGATCGGTGAGCAGTTCTTC. Protein product: CASSVTPIGEQFF.

The rearrangement joins TRBV6-4 to TRBJ1-5, with TRBD1 as a possible D gene (5 bases). V lost 6 bases and J lost 5, with 17 bases in between. Per the germline V gene, CDR1 is MRHNA and CDR2 is SNTAGT. This CDR3 spans 15 amino acids. CDR3 region: CASSTRGREDQPQHF. In DNA, the CDR3 is TGTGCCAGCAGCACTCGTGGCAGGGAAGATCAGCCCCAGCATTTT.

The V and J genes are TRBV19 and TRBJ2-1; D gene ambiguous. CDR3 length: 16 residues. Trimming took 1 base from V and 0 from J, leaving 10 bases between them. CDR1 and CDR2 (germline): LNHDA, SQIVND (reference sequence). The DNA for the CDR3 is TGTGCCAGTAGTATAGTAGCCATGAGCTCCTACAATGAGCAGTTCTTC. It is translated as CASSIVAMSSYNEQFF.